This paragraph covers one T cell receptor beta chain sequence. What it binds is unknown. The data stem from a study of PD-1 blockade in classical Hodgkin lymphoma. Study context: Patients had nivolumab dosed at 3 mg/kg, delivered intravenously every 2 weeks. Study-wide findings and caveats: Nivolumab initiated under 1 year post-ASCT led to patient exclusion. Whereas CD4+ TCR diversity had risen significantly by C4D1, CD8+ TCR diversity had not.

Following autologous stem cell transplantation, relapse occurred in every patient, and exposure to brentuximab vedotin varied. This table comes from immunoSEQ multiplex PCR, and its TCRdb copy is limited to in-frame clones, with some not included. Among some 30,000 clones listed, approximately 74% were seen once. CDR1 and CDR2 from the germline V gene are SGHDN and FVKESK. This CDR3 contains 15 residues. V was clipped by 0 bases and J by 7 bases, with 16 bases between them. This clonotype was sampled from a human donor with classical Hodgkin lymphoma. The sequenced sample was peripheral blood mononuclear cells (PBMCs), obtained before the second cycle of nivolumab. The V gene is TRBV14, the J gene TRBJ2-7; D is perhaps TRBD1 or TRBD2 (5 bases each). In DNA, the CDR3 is TGTGCCAGCAGCCAAGATAGTGTTGGGGGTCGGGAGCAGTACTTC. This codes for CASSQDSVGGREQYF. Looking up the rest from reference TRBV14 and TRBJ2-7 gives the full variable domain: EAGVTQFPSHSVIEKGQTVTLRCDPISGHDNLYWYRRVMGKEIKFLLHFVKESKQDESGMPNNRFLAERTGGTYSTLKVQPAELEDSGVYFCASSQDSVGGREQYFGPGTRLTVT.